The source of this T cell receptor beta chain is a study of T cells after yellow fever vaccination. The study, taken as a whole, reports: Peaking on day 5 versus 15, the secondary response was faster but weaker.

This clonotype has more than one count but fewer than ten. Its antigen is not identified. TCRdb re-analysed the 5' RACE reads in MiXCR, keeping a single row per CDR3 protein. The sample carries fewer than 350,000 distinct CDR3 sequences, around 4% recorded once. Material: PBMCs, obtained on the day of the yellow fever booster vaccination. This TCR derives from a man aged 18 to 30 who received the YFV17D yellow fever vaccine.

CDR3 sequence (DNA): TGCGCCAGCAGCCCAGACAGGGGGCTTGCTGGGGCCAACGTCCTGACTTTC. As protein: CASSPDRGLAGANVLTF. This chain links TRBV5-1 with TRBJ2-6; 10 bases match TRBD1. This CDR3 comprises 17 residues. Germline V gives CDR1 SGHRS, CDR2 YFSETQ. The V segment lost 4 bases and the J segment 2 bases; nucleotides outside the gene matches: 6.